One sample yielded the 24 T cell receptor beta chains listed below, sequenced in a study of T cells after yellow fever vaccination. From the 5' RACE reads, TCRdb called clonotypes with MiXCR, one entry per CDR3 protein. Of 450,000 to 600,000 distinct CDR3 sequences listed, about a sixth were seen once; the top ten hold 15% to 20%. This sample comprised PBMCs, obtained around 5 days after the first yellow fever vaccination. The receptors stem from a man between 18 and 29 years old who received the YFV17D yellow fever vaccine.

V gene TRBV24-1 combines with J gene TRBJ2-3; no clear D. CDR3 length: 14 residues. The V end was cut by 2 bases, the J end by 6 bases, with 11 bases between. Germline loops: CDR1 KGHDR, CDR2 SFDVKD. The CDR3 region is CATSDSVASDTQYF. In DNA, the CDR3 is TGTGCCACCAGTGATTCGGTAGCCTCCGATACGCAGTATTTT.

This clonotype appeared a few times. This sequence joins TRBV15 and TRBJ2-1, with 9 bases fitting TRBD1. V lost 0 bases to trimming and J lost 9 bases; unmatched junction nucleotides: 6. Germline V lookup: CDR1 LNHNV, CDR2 YYDKDF (reference sequence). This CDR3 has 15 residues. The CDR3 protein is CATSREGQGVFEQFF. The CDR3 coding sequence is TGTGCCACCAGCAGAGAGGGACAGGGAGTTTTTGAGCAGTTCTTC.

The chain employs TRBV5-1 and TRBJ2-1, with D perhaps matching TRBD2 (6 bases). Deletions cut 0 bases from V and 9 bases from J, with 10 bases between. CDR3 size: 13 residues. Germline V lookup: CDR1 SGHRS, CDR2 YFSETQ. CDR3 nucleotides: TGCGCCAGCAGCTTGGAACCCGGGGGTGAGCAGTTCTTC. This sequence encodes CASSLEPGGEQFF.

The table lists this clonotype with a few counts. The chain joins TRBV3-1 to TRBJ2-7; D is unresolved. Deletions cut 4 bases from V and 5 bases from J, with 12 bases between. Per the germline V gene, CDR1 is LGHDT and CDR2 is YNNKEL (reference sequence). This CDR3 spans 13 amino acids. The chain's CDR3 is CASSRRIGHEQYV. In DNA, the CDR3 is TGTGCCAGCAGCCGGCGAATAGGACACGAGCAGTACGTC.

The table lists this clonotype with a few counts. The chain combines TRBV7-6 with TRBJ2-7; a weak D match, TRBD2 (5 bases). CDR1 SGHVS and CDR2 FNYEAQ come from the germline V gene. V lost 5 bases to trimming and J lost 4 bases, with 15 bases between them. The CDR3 length is 14 residues. The CDR3 region is CASSRTDSSYEQYF. CDR3 nucleotides: TGTGCCAGCAGCCGGACGGACTCTTCGTACGAGCAGTACTTC.

This chain uses TRBV5-1 with TRBJ2-7, with 10 bases aligning to TRBD1. The germline V gene has CDR1 SGHRS and CDR2 YFSETQ. This CDR3 is built from 14 residues. V gave up 6 bases and J gave up 5 bases; unmatched junction bases: 8. The CDR3 DNA sequence: TGCGCCAGCACCTACGGGACAGGGGTCAACGAGCAGTACTTC. Translating it yields CASTYGTGVNEQYF.

The chain has TRBV9 and TRBJ1-2; D might be TRBD1 (6 bases). CDR3 length: 13 residues. CDR1 is SGDLS and CDR2 is YYNGEE in the germline V gene. V lost 0 bases, J lost 5 bases, and 8 bases lay in between. CDR3 nucleotides: TGTGCCAGCAGCGTAGAGGGGGGATATGGCTACACCTTC. Its protein product is CASSVEGGYGYTF.

This clonotype came up a few times. In DNA, the CDR3 is TGTGCCATCAGCGAGATCATGAACACTGAAGCTTTCTTT. It yields the protein CAISEIMNTEAFF. This chain uses TRBV10-3 with TRBJ1-1; D gene ambiguous. Trimming shortened V by 6 bases and J by 0 bases, and 8 bases separated the two germline ends. The germline V gene has CDR1 ENHRY and CDR2 SYGVKD. The CDR3 is made up of 13 amino acids.

CDR3 in amino acids: CASSRYRGPRSNYGYTF. The CDR3 DNA is TGTGCCAGCAGCAGATACAGGGGACCCAGAAGTAACTATGGCTACACCTTC. The chain uses TRBV7-8 and TRBJ1-2, with TRBD1 matching over 7 bases. Germline V gene data show CDR1 as SGHVS and CDR2 as FQNEAQ. Trimming removed 5 bases from V and 1 base from J; junction bases left unmatched: 13. This CDR3 spans 17 amino acids.

This clonotype was detected only a few times. The chain links TRBV5-1 to TRBJ2-7; a possible D gene is TRBD2 (5 bases). The V and J ends lost 1 base and 7 bases respectively, with 18 bases between them. The CDR3 runs to 15 residues. Germline CDR1 SGHRS, CDR2 YFSETQ. CDR3 amino acids: CASSLSPLEAREQYF. The DNA of the CDR3 is TGCGCCAGCAGCTTGTCCCCACTAGAGGCCCGGGAGCAGTACTTC.

The chain carries TRBV5-1 and TRBJ1-2; the D is unclear. The CDR3 has 14 amino acids. With 1 base removed from V and 3 bases from J, the gap between germline ends came to 10 bases. CDR1 and CDR2 (germline): SGHRS, YFSETQ. The CDR3 sequence is CASSLNAVHYGYTF. CDR3 in DNA: TGCGCCAGCAGCTTGAACGCAGTCCACTATGGCTACACCTTC.

Only a few counts were recorded for this clonotype. J is TRBJ2-3 and V is TRBV5-1, with D uncertain. V lost 0 bases, J lost 2 bases, and 10 bases lay in between. Germline CDR1 SGHRS, CDR2 YFSETQ. The CDR3 runs 15 residues. This chain's CDR3 is CASSLANQLTDTQYF. CDR3 coding DNA: TGCGCCAGCAGCTTGGCCAATCAGCTCACAGATACGCAGTATTTT.

The chain employs TRBV18 and TRBJ1-2; TRBD1 is a possible D gene (5 bases). The CDR3 consists of 15 residues. Germline V gives CDR1 KGHSH, CDR2 LQKENI. V was cut by 3 bases and J by 4 bases, with 15 bases left in between. CDR3 region: CASSPGPGDLYGYTF. In DNA form, the CDR3 reads TGTGCCAGCTCACCGGGCCCCGGGGACCTCTATGGCTACACCTTC.

The V and J genes are TRBV20-1 and TRBJ2-5, with 8 nucleotides matching TRBD2. CDR3 length: 15 amino acids. From germline, CDR1 is DFQATT and CDR2 SNEGSKA (reference sequence). V was pared by 0 bases and J by 2 bases, with 5 bases of the junction left unmatched. The CDR3 reads CSARDSSGGQETQYF. In nucleotides, the CDR3 is TGCAGTGCTAGAGACTCAAGCGGGGGACAAGAGACCCAGTACTTC.

The chain is built from TRBV9 and TRBJ1-1; unclear D gene. Per the germline V gene, CDR1 is SGDLS and CDR2 is YYNGEE. The CDR3 has 14 residues. V lost 0 bases to trimming and J lost 0 bases, with 6 bases between them. The CDR3 is CASSVEPLNTEAFF. The CDR3 region has the DNA TGTGCCAGCAGCGTAGAACCGTTGAACACTGAAGCTTTCTTT.

This chain links TRBV4-2 with TRBJ2-3, with D unclear. V was clipped by 6 bases and J by 5 bases, with 15 bases between them. The CDR3 extends over 14 amino acids. Germline V gene data show CDR1 as LGHNA and CDR2 as YNFKEQ. CDR3 coding DNA: TGTGCCAGCAGAATTAGAGGATCCCTAGATACGCAGTATTTT. Encoded protein: CASRIRGSLDTQYF.

This sequence joins TRBV4-3 and TRBJ2-1; TRBD2 agrees at 11 bases. CDR1 and CDR2 from the germline V gene are LGHNA and YSLEER. The V segment lost 1 base and the J segment 4 bases; nucleotides outside the gene matches: 6. This CDR3 region has 17 residues. The chain's CDR3 is CASSQGGTSGPYNEQFF. The CDR3 nucleotides read TGCGCCAGCAGCCAAGGGGGGACTAGCGGACCTTACAATGAGCAGTTCTTC.

The J gene is TRBJ1-1, the V gene TRBV7-2; D uncertain. Germline CDR1 SGHTA, CDR2 FQGNSA. The ends were cut back, 5 bases at V and 4 bases at J, with 14 bases in the middle. The CDR3 is 14 amino acids. CDR3 DNA: TGTGCCAGCAGCGCCTCAACGCGGAGCACTGAAGCTTTCTTT. Translating it yields CASSASTRSTEAFF.

This clonotype has more than one count but fewer than ten. The chain has TRBV11-1 and TRBJ1-1, with TRBD1 identical over 7 bases. There are 14 residues in the CDR3. V was pared by 3 bases and J by 8 bases, with 9 bases of the junction left unmatched. Germline V CDR1 and CDR2: SGHAT, FQDESV (reference sequence). The CDR3 DNA reads as TGTGCCAGCAGCTTCGACAGGGCCCGACCGGAAGCTTTCTTT. Residues: CASSFDRARPEAFF.

CDR3 loop: CASRNHPRKTNTGELFF. The CDR3 DNA sequence: TGTGCCAGCCGAAACCACCCCAGGAAAACGAACACCGGGGAGCTGTTTTTT. V and J are TRBV7-6 and TRBJ2-2; D gene ambiguous. Per the germline V gene, CDR1 is SGHVS and CDR2 is FNYEAQ. V lost 8 bases, J lost 0 bases, and 19 bases lay in between. The CDR3 sequence is 17 residues long.

This clonotype was picked up a small number of times. This sequence joins TRBV12-3 or TRBV12-4 and TRBJ2-5; TRBD1 agrees at 9 bases. There are 14 residues in the CDR3. Germline trimming cut 7 bases from V and 8 bases from J; bases unmatched to any gene: 11. The CDR3 reads CASTSDRGGRTQYF. The CDR3 DNA sequence: TGTGCCAGCACCTCTGACAGGGGGGGGCGAACCCAGTACTTC.

In this sample, this clonotype turned up a few times. The chain links TRBV20-1 to TRBJ1-3; D is ambiguous. V dropped 2 bases and J dropped 0 bases, with 5 bases sitting between them. In germline, CDR1 is DFQATT, CDR2 SNEGSKA (reference sequence). The CDR3 is 13 amino acids. The CDR3 DNA is TGCAGTGCTAGAACGATCTCTGGAAACACCATATATTTT. Its protein product is CSARTISGNTIYF.

There are a few counts of this clonotype. This rearrangement joins TRBV5-1 to TRBJ2-1; no clear D. Germline values: CDR1 SGHRS, CDR2 YFSETQ. The V end was cut by 0 bases, the J end by 2 bases, with 15 bases between. There are 17 residues in the CDR3. CDR3 amino acids: CASSLVVDTEAYNEQFF. In DNA form, the CDR3 reads TGCGCCAGCAGCTTGGTTGTTGACACCGAGGCCTACAATGAGCAGTTCTTC.

The rearrangement joins TRBV6-2 or TRBV6-3 to TRBJ1-5; possible D gene TRBD1, 5 bases. Germline V gene lookup returns CDR1 MNHEY and CDR2 SVGEGT. Trimming removed 6 bases from V and 4 bases from J, with 22 bases in between. The CDR3 is 17 residues long. The CDR3 loop reads CASSLGRNNLGNQPQHF. The CDR3 DNA reads as TGTGCCAGCAGCTTGGGACGTAACAACTTGGGGAATCAGCCCCAGCATTTT.